This passage covers 30 T cell receptor beta chains from one sample sequenced in a study of blood T cells in healthy people across ages. Alongside a J-beta primer mix, a sample-barcoded 5' primer served in a second PCR lasting roughly 6 to 11 cycles. TCRdb ran MiXCR on the 5' RACE reads and lists one entry per CDR3 protein. The table has hundreds of thousands of distinct CDR3 sequences, around 25% seen once. The same specimen was also included in a second study, on T cells of mothers and their children.

The sequenced material came from blood. The source of these receptors is a boy aged 5-17 years in good health.

This clonotype was detected a few times. Germline is not matched at one junction end, which may reflect a read error. V and J are TRBV6-5 and TRBJ2-2; D not resolved. In germline, CDR1 is MNHEY, CDR2 SVGAGI. The CDR3 runs 13 residues. CDR3 amino acids: CASSWRGTRELFF. DNA for the CDR3: TGTGCCAGCAGTTGGCGCGGCACCAGGGAGCTGTTTTTT.

This clonotype was observed a few times. The V and J genes are TRBV27 and TRBJ2-7; TRBD1 matches at 7 bases. Germline V CDR1 and CDR2: MNHEY, SMNVEV (reference sequence). This CDR3 contains 16 residues. The V gene end was trimmed by 5 bases and the J gene end by 5 bases; junction bases not matched to a gene: 15. CDR3 region: CASSPKPRTGRNEQYF. CDR3 bases: TGTGCCAGCAGTCCTAAACCCCGGACAGGCAGAAACGAGCAGTACTTC.

This clonotype was seen a few times. This chain connects TRBV21-1 to TRBJ2-7; the table's D call of TRBD1 was not tested on the DNA. TRBV21-1 is described as a pseudogene. This CDR3 comprises 19 residues. The CDR3 DNA reads TGTGCCACCAAGCCTTATGACTCAACAGGGATAGGAAACACCTACGAGCAGTACTTC. Translation gives CATKPYDSTGIGNTYEQYF.

This clonotype has just a few counts. The V call is TRBV29-1, the J call TRBJ1-1, with a tentative D call TRBD1 (6 bases). Germline CDR1 reads SQVTM; CDR2 reads ANQGSEA. The CDR3 covers 12 residues. V lost 7 bases and J lost 2, with 11 bases in between. For the CDR3, the DNA is TGCAGCGGCAGGGGACTAAACACTGAAGCTTTCTTT. Translation gives CSGRGLNTEAFF.

A few counts support this clonotype. The J gene is TRBJ2-1, the V gene TRBV12-3 or TRBV12-4; TRBD2 aligns across 7 bases. The CDR3 loop spans 15 amino acids. The V segment lost 7 bases and the J segment 6 bases; nucleotides outside the gene matches: 12. CDR3 DNA: TGTGCCAGCACCATGGGAGGGAATACTTTCAATGAGCAGTTCTTC. It translates to CASTMGGNTFNEQFF.

This clonotype turned up a few times. This sequence joins TRBV27 and TRBJ2-1; perhaps TRBD1 as D (6 bases). The J call may not be correct, given that the DNA end is closer to TRBJ2-7. The germline V gene encodes CDR1 MNHEY and CDR2 SMNVEV (reference sequence). The CDR3 contains 13 residues. The CDR3 nucleotides read TGTGCCAGCAGTTCAGGACAGAACTACGAGCAGTACTTC. It specifies CASSSGQNYEQYF.

This clonotype was counted only a few times. The rearrangement links TRBV7-6 to TRBJ2-1; 11 bases fit TRBD2. CDR3 length: 13 amino acids. With 5 bases clipped from V and 10 bases from J, the junction kept 4 bases outside the gene matches. Germline V gives CDR1 SGHVS, CDR2 FNYEAQ. The CDR3 here is CASSPIAGGEQFF. The DNA for the CDR3 is TGTGCCAGCAGCCCTATAGCGGGAGGGGAGCAGTTCTTC.

In this sample, this clonotype turned up a few times. The chain is built from TRBV12-3 or TRBV12-4 and TRBJ2-3; 8 bases are a match to TRBD2. This CDR3 region has 17 residues. Trimming took 5 bases from V and 0 from J; bases not matched to a gene: 10. In DNA, the CDR3 is TGTGCCAGCAGTCCAGCGGGTAGCGGGACTAGCACAGATACGCAGTATTTT. Its translation is CASSPAGSGTSTDTQYF.

The rearrangement links TRBV6-1 to TRBJ1-1, with D unresolved. Germline V CDR1 and CDR2: MNHNS, SASEGT. This CDR3 spans 12 amino acids. The V end was cut by 3 bases, the J end by 6 bases, with 8 bases between. The CDR3: CASSESEAEAFF. CDR3 nucleotides: TGTGCCAGCAGTGAGTCCGAAGCTGAAGCTTTCTTT.

This clonotype was seen a few times. The V gene is TRBV9, the J gene TRBJ2-1; TRBD2 matches at 13 bases. The assigned J gene may be wrong: the sequence end matches TRBJ2-7 better. The CDR3 is 16 residues long. Germline CDR1 is SGDLS and CDR2 is YYNGEE. CDR3 region: CASSATSGGAWYEQYF. Written as DNA, the CDR3 is TGTGCCAGCAGCGCCACTAGCGGGGGGGCCTGGTACGAGCAGTACTTC.

This clonotype was observed a handful of times. The rearrangement joins TRBV5-1 to TRBJ2-3, with 7 bases fitting TRBD2. After removal of 2 bases from V and 0 bases from J, the junction contained 15 bases not matched to a gene. Germline CDR1 reads SGHRS; CDR2 reads YFSETQ. The CDR3 is 19 amino acids. The CDR3 is CASSFLPAGRFPSTDTQYF. In DNA, the CDR3 is TGCGCCAGCAGCTTCCTACCCGCCGGGAGGTTTCCTAGCACAGATACGCAGTATTTT.

This clonotype was counted many times. The rearrangement uses TRBV7-2 and TRBJ2-3; D is uncertain. Trimming cost V 1 base and J 0 bases, with 2 bases left between them. CDR1 and CDR2 from the germline V gene are SGHTA and FQGNSA. The CDR3 extends over 13 amino acids. CDR3 bases: TGTGCCAGCAGCTTAGTCAGCACAGATACGCAGTATTTT. Translated: CASSLVSTDTQYF.

V usage is TRBV4-1 and J usage is TRBJ1-4, with D possibly matching TRBD1 (6 bases). V lost 3 bases, J lost 5 bases, and 13 bases lay in between. CDR1 is MGHRA, CDR2 YSYEKL, per germline. The length of the CDR3 is 15 residues. CDR3 sequence reads: CASSHAGGGNEKLFF. For the CDR3, the DNA is TGCGCCAGCAGCCATGCCGGAGGGGGGAATGAAAAACTGTTTTTT.

The rearrangement links TRBV20-1 to TRBJ2-1, with TRBD2 identical over 9 bases. The J call may be in error: the DNA end matches TRBJ2-5 better. Germline V gives CDR1 DFQATT, CDR2 SNEGSKA (reference sequence). This CDR3 region has 14 residues. The CDR3 loop reads CSVLPRGRVETQYF. Here the CDR3 DNA reads TGCAGTGTGCTCCCTCGCGGGAGGGTGGAGACCCAGTACTTC.

This clonotype was seen more than once but under ten times. The gene calls are TRBV20-1 and TRBJ2-1, with 7 positions matching TRBD2. V gave up 0 bases and J gave up 8 bases; unmatched junction bases: 13. Germline values: CDR1 DFQATT, CDR2 SNEGSKA (reference sequence). The CDR3 consists of 16 residues. The CDR3 is CSARDSSGSRWDEQFF. In DNA, the CDR3 is TGCAGTGCTAGAGATTCTAGCGGTAGCCGGTGGGATGAGCAGTTCTTC.

J is TRBJ2-5 and V is TRBV9; D possibly matches TRBD1 or TRBD2 (5 bases each). This CDR3 is 16 amino acids long. V lost 0 bases and J 5 bases, leaving 17 bases between the germline ends. CDR1 is SGDLS and CDR2 is YYNGEE in the germline V gene. CDR3 DNA sequence: TGTGCCAGCAGCGTAGGGGGGAGCAGCGTTGGCGAGACCCAGTACTTC. Protein sequence: CASSVGGSSVGETQYF.

This rearrangement joins TRBV28 to TRBJ2-5, with D tentatively TRBD1 (6 bases). The germline V gene encodes CDR1 MDHEN and CDR2 SYDVKM. The CDR3 is 15 amino acids. Trimming removed 3 bases from V and 7 bases from J, with 18 bases in between. CDR3 DNA: TGTGCCAGCAGTTTGACTCAGGGGATTCGGGGGACCCAGTACTTC. It encodes CASSLTQGIRGTQYF.

The chain employs TRBV11-2 and TRBJ2-2, with D tentatively TRBD1 or TRBD2 (6 bases each). CDR1 and CDR2 (germline): SGHAT, FQNNGV. CDR3 length: 14 amino acids. The germline V and J ends were trimmed by 7 bases and 2 bases, with 11 bases remaining between them. The DNA for the CDR3 is TGTGCCAGCAAAGGGGGGATAAACACCGGGGAGCTGTTTTTT. Amino acid sequence: CASKGGINTGELFF.

Note on this clonotype: Being one base from a much bigger clone, this may be a read error. The rearrangement uses TRBV28 and TRBJ2-7; perhaps TRBD1 as D (5 bases). The CDR3 is 13 residues long. Germline V lookup: CDR1 MDHEN, CDR2 SYDVKM. The V end was cut by 3 bases, the J end by 7 bases, with 13 bases between. The CDR3 sequence: CASSFRAAGEQYF. In nucleotides, the CDR3 is TGTGCCAGCAGTTTCCGGGCCGCAGGGGAGCAGTACTTC.

The CDR3 here is CASSKAVRGTDSQETQYF. CDR3 coding DNA: TGTGCCAGCAGCAAAGCGGTTCGGGGGACAGACAGTCAAGAGACCCAGTACTTC. The chain has TRBV21-1 and TRBJ2-5; the table's D call TRBD1 went unverified against the DNA. TRBV21-1 is annotated as a pseudogene. The CDR3 runs to 18 residues.

The DNA of the CDR3 is TGTGCCAGCAGCTTTGACCGGAATGAAAAACTGTTTTTT. It is translated as CASSFDRNEKLFF. This chain links TRBV7-2 with TRBJ1-4; D uncertain. Germline V lookup: CDR1 SGHTA, CDR2 FQGNSA. This CDR3 has 13 amino acids. Deletions cut 3 bases from V and 5 bases from J, with 7 bases between.

The V call is TRBV7-9, the J call TRBJ2-3; D gene ambiguous. V was pared by 1 base and J by 1 base, with 12 bases between. This CDR3 comprises 16 residues. Germline CDR1 is SEHNR and CDR2 is FQNEAQ (reference sequence). The CDR3 spells CASSLEDGSRTDTQYF. DNA for the CDR3: TGTGCCAGCAGCTTAGAGGATGGTTCCCGCACAGATACGCAGTATTTT.

This clonotype was seen a few times. A junction boundary mismatches the germline segment, possibly from a read error. The chain joins TRBV6-5 to TRBJ2-1; D might be TRBD2 (6 bases). Germline V CDR1 and CDR2: MNHEY, SVGAGI. This CDR3 has 11 residues. CDR3 loop: CASGRDLEQSF. In DNA, the CDR3 is TGTGCCAGCGGTAGGGACTTAGAGCAGTCCTTC.

This clonotype was seen a few times. V gene TRBV28 combines with J gene TRBJ2-1, with 9 positions matching TRBD2. This CDR3 spans 16 amino acids. Germline values: CDR1 MDHEN, CDR2 SYDVKM. Germline trimming cut 2 bases from V and 4 bases from J; bases unmatched to any gene: 6. The CDR3 DNA follows: TGTGCCAGCAGTTTAATAGAAAGCGGGAGGTACAATGAGCAGTTCTTC. Translation: CASSLIESGRYNEQFF.

This clonotype was counted a few times. V gene TRBV20-1 combines with J gene TRBJ1-2; TRBD1 is a possible D gene (5 bases). Germline CDR1 and CDR2: DFQATT and SNEGSKA (reference sequence). This CDR3 has 14 residues. V gave up 2 bases and J gave up 3 bases, with 13 bases separating them. For the CDR3, the DNA is TGCAGTGCTAGAAACCGGGACGGAGACTATGGCTACACCTTC. Its protein product is CSARNRDGDYGYTF.

The sample holds many counts of this clonotype. The chain combines TRBV29-1 with TRBJ2-5; 13 nucleotides line up with TRBD2. V trimming: 8 bases; J trimming: 5 bases; junction bases outside the gene matches: 2. The CDR3 length is 12 residues. The germline CDR1 and CDR2 sequences are SQVTM and ANQGSEA. The CDR3 reads CSLLAGGETQYF. The CDR3 DNA reads as TGCAGCTTACTAGCGGGAGGGGAGACCCAGTACTTC.

This clonotype was detected only a few times. This rearrangement joins TRBV2 to TRBJ2-1; D is possibly TRBD2 (6 bases). V was clipped by 8 bases and J by 5 bases, with 13 bases between them. CDR1 and CDR2 from the germline V gene are SNHLY and FYNNEI. The CDR3 consists of 13 residues. CDR3 amino acids: CASLQERDNEQFF. The CDR3 DNA is TGTGCCAGCCTCCAGGAGCGGGACAATGAGCAGTTCTTC.

The rearrangement links TRBV20-1 to TRBJ1-2; D unresolved. The germline V gene encodes CDR1 DFQATT and CDR2 SNEGSKA (reference sequence). CDR3 size: 14 residues. V was cut by 6 bases and J by 0 bases, with 14 bases left in between. The CDR3 spells CSAETQIPNYGYTF. The CDR3 region has the DNA TGCAGTGCCGAGACTCAGATCCCTAACTATGGCTACACCTTC.

The chain combines TRBV20-1 with TRBJ1-2; TRBD1 aligns across 8 bases. The germline gives CDR1 DFQATT, CDR2 SNEGSKA (reference sequence). Germline trimming cut 0 bases from V and 0 bases from J; bases unmatched to any gene: 6. The length of the CDR3 is 16 residues. The CDR3 DNA reads TGCAGTGCTAGAGATCGACAGGGACAGGCTAACTATGGCTACACCTTC. Amino acid sequence: CSARDRQGQANYGYTF.

CDR3 nucleotide sequence: TGTGCCAGCAGCCAAGATCTAGCCGGGACAGGGGTTTTTGCAGATACGCAGTATTTT. Residues: CASSQDLAGTGVFADTQYF. The V and J genes are TRBV3-1 and TRBJ2-3; TRBD1 agrees at 10 bases. Trimming removed 0 bases from V and 4 bases from J; junction bases left unmatched: 13. The CDR3 spans 19 residues. The germline V gene has CDR1 LGHDT and CDR2 YNNKEL (reference sequence).